These 10 T cell receptor beta chains originate from one sample sequenced in a study of blood T cell repertoires in COVID-19. The assay was immunoSEQ multiplex PCR, and TCRdb's table has in-frame clones only and misses some. The sample carries approximately 180,000 clones, about 79% recorded once. The sequencing sample was made of peripheral blood. Receptors were obtained from a woman in her seventies with acute or convalescent COVID-19.

The rearrangement uses TRBV27 and TRBJ1-1; 8 positions match TRBD1. V lost 0 bases, J lost 0 bases, and 0 bases stayed unmatched. The CDR3 totals 15 residues. Germline CDR1 MNHEY, CDR2 SMNVEV (reference sequence). The CDR3 spells CASSLSGQVNTEAFF. Written as DNA, the CDR3 is TGTGCCAGCAGTTTATCGGGACAGGTGAACACTGAAGCTTTCTTT.

The chain employs TRBV12-3 or TRBV12-4 and TRBJ2-1; a weak D match, TRBD2 (6 bases). The CDR3 contains 13 residues. The ends were cut back, 5 bases at V and 13 bases at J, with 18 bases in the middle. DNA of the CDR3: TGTGCCAGCAGTCCCGGGGACTGGAGGAAACAGTTCTTC. Protein product: CASSPGDWRKQFF.

The chain joins TRBV3-1 (or the pseudogene TRBV3-2) to TRBJ1-4, with D tentatively TRBD1 (5 bases). This CDR3 spans 14 amino acids. The ends were cut back, 0 bases at V and 8 bases at J, with 10 bases in the middle. CDR1 is LGHDT, CDR2 YNNKEL, per germline (reference sequence). The DNA for the CDR3 is TGTGCCAGCAGCCAAGAATTCAGGGTCGAAAAACTGTTTTTT. This sequence encodes CASSQEFRVEKLFF.

The chain is built from TRBV6-6 and TRBJ2-1; TRBD2 aligns across 10 bases. The CDR3 consists of 15 residues. The trim removed 6 bases at V and 9 bases at J, leaving 11 bases unmatched. The germline V gene encodes CDR1 MNHNY and CDR2 SVGAGI (reference sequence). In DNA form, the CDR3 reads TGTGCCAGCAGGCTTCTAGCGGGAGTTAGTAGTGAGCAGTTCTTC. Protein: CASRLLAGVSSEQFF.

V and J are TRBV6-5 and TRBJ2-1; D may be TRBD2 (5 bases). CDR3 length equals 14 residues. Trimming cost V 7 bases and J 1 base, with 11 bases left between them. Germline CDR1 and CDR2: MNHEY and SVGAGI. The chain's CDR3 is CASKREASYNEQFF. CDR3 nucleotides: TGTGCCAGCAAACGGGAAGCGTCCTACAATGAGCAGTTCTTC.

The chain is built from TRBV10-1 and TRBJ2-1, with D hard to call. Germline V gene sequence: CDR1 WNHNN, CDR2 SYGVQD (reference sequence). Between the trimmed V and J ends, which lost 5 bases and 5 bases, there was a span of 10 bases. The CDR3 covers 13 residues. CDR3 coding DNA: TGCGCCAGCAGTCTACTGAAAAACAATGAGCAGTTCTTC. The encoded protein is CASSLLKNNEQFF.

The J gene is TRBJ2-2, the V gene TRBV18, with TRBD2 as a possible D gene (6 bases). The germline V and J ends were trimmed by 4 bases and 6 bases, with 15 bases remaining between them. Germline lookup yields CDR1 KGHSH and CDR2 LQKENI. This CDR3 region has 15 residues. CDR3 bases: TGTGCCAGCTCACTCCCGACTAGGGAATCCGGGGAGCTGTTTTTT. Its protein is CASSLPTRESGELFF.

Concerning this clone: Relative to the germline gene, one junction end is altered; a read error may explain this. The V gene is TRBV5-6, the J gene TRBJ2-4; 7 bases line up with TRBD2. The germline V gene has CDR1 SGHDT and CDR2 YYEEEE. The CDR3 is made up of 14 amino acids. CDR3 sequence (DNA): TGTGCCAGCGGCTTGCGCGGGGGCAAAAACATTCAGTACTTC. This translates into CASGLRGGKNIQYF.

The table lists this clone with a few counts. The chain employs TRBV6-5 and TRBJ1-2; maybe TRBD1 (6 bases). V was cut by 8 bases and J by 7 bases, with 17 bases left in between. The germline V gene has CDR1 MNHEY and CDR2 SVGAGI. The CDR3 length is 13 residues. The CDR3 DNA reads TGTGCCAGCGGGGGTCGACAAGGGGGTGGCTACACCTTC. This translates into CASGGRQGGGYTF.

The table lists this clone with many counts. The chain uses TRBV5-1 and TRBJ1-6, with 8 bases that match TRBD1. Germline assignment: CDR1 SGHRS and CDR2 YFSETQ. This CDR3 region has 15 residues. Trimming at V came to 4 bases and at J to 6 bases, leaving 6 bases not matched to a gene. In nucleotides, the CDR3 is TGCGCCAGCAGCCGGATGGGACAGGCTAATTCACCCCTCCACTTT. This gives the protein CASSRMGQANSPLHF.